This TCR beta chain was profiled in a study of blood T cell repertoires in COVID-19. Study details: Spain, Italy and the United States supplied samples that represented acute and convalescent COVID-19.

Per the original methods: Nucleated cell counts were estimated from reference gene primer amplification. The table came from immunoSEQ multiplex PCR; TCRdb's copy has only in-frame clones and leaves some out. Clone size and V and J calls were adopted from that table, with D and trimming inferred from the DNA. This table has approximately 260,000 clones, roughly 90% appearing once. The V and J ends lost 7 bases and 9 bases, in that order; junction bases with no gene match: 7. This CDR3 contains 14 residues. The germline V gene encodes CDR1 MRHNA and CDR2 SNTAGT. The sequencing sample was made of peripheral blood. This chain links TRBV6-4 with TRBJ2-1; 12 bases match TRBD2. The receptor's source is a man aged 45-65 years with acute or convalescent COVID-19. CDR3 region: CASTLLAGGSEQFF. Written as DNA, the CDR3 is TGTGCCAGCACTTTACTAGCGGGGGGAAGTGAGCAGTTCTTC.